This T cell receptor (beta chain) was captured in a study of cytomegalovirus exposure and HLA in healthy donors. Unrecorded immune exposures were likely, despite nominal health at sampling. Unmatched junction bases numbered 7, after V lost 4 bases and J lost 1 base. CDR3 size: 16 residues. The germline gives CDR1 MNHEY, CDR2 SVGAGI. Whole-study findings and limits: Upon later analysis, HLA-associated TCR beta chains proved more clonally expanded than other, equally common chains. The productive fraction for most TCR beta V segments was about 87% or about 30% in an earlier analysis.

Researchers ran the PCR with 60 Vbeta and 13 Jbeta primers. This table comes from immunoSEQ multiplex PCR, and its TCRdb copy is limited to in-frame clones, with some not included. The sample holds about 94,000 clones, 70% to 85% seen once. This clone was detected only a few times. As yet, its antigen is unknown. This receptor was identified in a human donor in good health. The sample was PBMCs. The chain has TRBV6-5 and TRBJ2-4; 7 positions agree with TRBD1. Here the CDR3 DNA reads TGTGCCAGCAGTTCGGGACAGAATTTGGCCAAAAACATTCAGTACTTC. Translated: CASSSGQNLAKNIQYF.